This record looks at one TCR beta chain sequence and its context. Its cognate antigen is unknown. The sample originates from a study of T cell responses to AZD1222 COVID-19 vaccine. In the study overall: Investigators merged groups given second doses at roughly 4 or roughly 12 weeks. Broader study findings: Targets within unmutated variant regions were reportedly found for nearly half of spike-specific TCRs. Donors were mostly white British, more females; clonal diversity possibly underestimated.

The length of the CDR3 is 16 residues. Profiling relied on immunoSEQ multiplex PCR, and the TCRdb table lists in-frame clones only, not all of them. Of just under 55,000 clones listed, around 92% are singletons. This rearrangement joins TRBV21-1 to TRBJ1-3. TRBV21-1 is a pseudogene segment. This sequence originates from an adult in good health. Material: peripheral blood, obtained on day 0 of AZD1222 vaccination. In DNA form, the CDR3 reads TGTGCCAGCAGCATCCCTGGAGGTCGATCTGGAAACACCATATATTTT. Amino acid sequence: CASSIPGGRSGNTIYF.